This T cell receptor beta chain is from a study of shared clonotypes between healthy human individuals. Generated by immunoSEQ multiplex PCR, the TCRdb table keeps only in-frame clones and is missing some. This table has under 1,100,000 clones, around 78% appearing once. The germline V gene encodes CDR1 ENHRY and CDR2 SYGVKD. The CDR3 is 14 amino acids. The trim removed 8 bases at V and 4 bases at J, leaving 2 bases unmatched. This clonotype was sampled from a man aged 18 to 29 in good health. Some clones in this sample may be carry-over from other donors' samples. Sequenced: memory CD4+ T cells from PBMCs. Subset given: CD45RA-negative fraction. The gene calls are TRBV10-3 and TRBJ2-3, with TRBD2 identical over 14 bases. CDR3 amino acids: CAIGTSGSSDTQYF. The CDR3 bases are TGTGCCATCGGGACTAGCGGGAGTTCAGATACGCAGTATTTT.